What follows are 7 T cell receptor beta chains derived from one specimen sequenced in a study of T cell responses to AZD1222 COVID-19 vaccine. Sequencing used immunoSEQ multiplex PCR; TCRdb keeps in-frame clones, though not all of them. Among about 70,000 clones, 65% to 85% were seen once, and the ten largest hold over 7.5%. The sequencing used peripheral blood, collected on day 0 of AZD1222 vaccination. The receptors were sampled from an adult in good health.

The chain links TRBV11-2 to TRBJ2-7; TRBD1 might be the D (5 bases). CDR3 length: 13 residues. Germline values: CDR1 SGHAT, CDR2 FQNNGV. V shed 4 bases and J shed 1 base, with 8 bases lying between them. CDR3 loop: CASSSTASYEQYF. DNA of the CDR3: TGTGCCAGCAGCTCGACAGCTTCCTACGAGCAGTACTTC. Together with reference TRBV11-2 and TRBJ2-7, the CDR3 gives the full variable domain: EAGVAQSPRYKIIEKRQSVAFWCNPISGHATLYWYQQILGQGPKLLIQFQNNGVVDDSQLPKDRFSAERLKGVDSTLKIQPAKLEDSAVYLCASSSTASYEQYFGPGTRLTVT.

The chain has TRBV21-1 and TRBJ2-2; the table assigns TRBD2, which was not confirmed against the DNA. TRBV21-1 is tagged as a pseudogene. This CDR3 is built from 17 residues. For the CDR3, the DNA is TGTGCCAGCAGCTTTTTTCCCGGGACTCTCGACACCGGGGAGCTGTTTTTT. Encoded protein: CASSFFPGTLDTGELFF.

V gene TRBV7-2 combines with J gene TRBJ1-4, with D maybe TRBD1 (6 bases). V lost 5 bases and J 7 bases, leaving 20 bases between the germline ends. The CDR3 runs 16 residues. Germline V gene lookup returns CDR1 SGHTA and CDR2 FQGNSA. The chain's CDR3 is CASSPTRTARGEKLFF. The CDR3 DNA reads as TGTGCCAGCAGCCCTACCAGGACAGCCCGGGGTGAAAAACTGTTTTTT.

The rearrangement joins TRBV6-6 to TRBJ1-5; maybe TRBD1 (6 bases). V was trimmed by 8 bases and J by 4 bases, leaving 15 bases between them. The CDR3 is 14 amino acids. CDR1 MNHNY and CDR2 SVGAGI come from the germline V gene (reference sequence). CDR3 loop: CASAPQGHNQPQHF. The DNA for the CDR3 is TGTGCCAGCGCCCCACAGGGCCATAATCAGCCCCAGCATTTT.

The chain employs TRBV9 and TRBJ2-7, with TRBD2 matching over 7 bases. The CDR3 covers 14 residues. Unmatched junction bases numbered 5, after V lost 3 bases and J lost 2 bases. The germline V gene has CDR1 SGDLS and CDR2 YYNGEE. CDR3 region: CASSGGLPTYEQYF. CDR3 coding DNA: TGTGCCAGCAGCGGGGGACTACCTACCTACGAGCAGTACTTC.

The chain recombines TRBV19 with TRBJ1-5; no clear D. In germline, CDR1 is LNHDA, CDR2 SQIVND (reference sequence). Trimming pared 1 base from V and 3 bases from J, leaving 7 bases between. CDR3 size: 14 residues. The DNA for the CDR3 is TGTGCCAGTAGTATAGTGGAGAACAATCAGCCCCAGCATTTT. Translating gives CASSIVENNQPQHF.

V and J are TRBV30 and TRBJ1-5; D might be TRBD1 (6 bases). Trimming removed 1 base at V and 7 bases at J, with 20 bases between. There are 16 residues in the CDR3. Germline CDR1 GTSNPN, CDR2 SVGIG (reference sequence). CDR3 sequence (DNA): TGTGCCTGGAGTGCCCCGGGAAGGGGTCAGGGGCAGCCCCAGCATTTT. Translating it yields CAWSAPGRGQGQPQHF.